The entry below describes one T cell receptor (beta chain). Antigen: not known. This entry comes from a study of cytomegalovirus exposure and HLA in healthy donors. Study-wide results and caveats: As a later analysis showed, several of the most significant clusters appeared to be linked to common viral pathogens. As a later analysis showed, a missense DCLRE1C variant was linked to trimming of TCR beta V- and J-genes.

The PCR made use of 60 Vbeta and 13 Jbeta primers. Using immunoSEQ multiplex PCR, the repertoire was profiled, and TCRdb retains in-frame clones only, with some absent. The data hold approximately 100,000 clones, with around 74% observed a single time. Trimming took 2 bases from V and 4 from J, leaving 12 bases between them. The germline V gene encodes CDR1 MNHEY and CDR2 SVGAGI. The CDR3 contains 14 residues. The J gene is TRBJ2-7, the V gene TRBV6-5, with D unclear. The sequenced sample was PBMCs. The TCR originated in a woman aged 40 to 50 in good health and CMV-seronegative. CDR3 DNA: TGTGCCAGCAGTTACGGAGTTAAATCGTACGAGCAGTACTTC. Translation: CASSYGVKSYEQYF.